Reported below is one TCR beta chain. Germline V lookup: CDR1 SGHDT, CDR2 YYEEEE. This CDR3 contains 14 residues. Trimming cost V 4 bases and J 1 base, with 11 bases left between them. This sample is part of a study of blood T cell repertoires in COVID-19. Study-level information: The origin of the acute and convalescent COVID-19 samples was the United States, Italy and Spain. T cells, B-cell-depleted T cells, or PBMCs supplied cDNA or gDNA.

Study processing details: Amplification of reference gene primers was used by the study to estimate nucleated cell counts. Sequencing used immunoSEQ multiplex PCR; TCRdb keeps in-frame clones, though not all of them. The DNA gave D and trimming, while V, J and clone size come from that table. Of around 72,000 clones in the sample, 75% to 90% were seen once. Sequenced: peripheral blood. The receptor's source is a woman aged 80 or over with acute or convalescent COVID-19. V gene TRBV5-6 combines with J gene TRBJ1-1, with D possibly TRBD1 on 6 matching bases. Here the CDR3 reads CASSRQDKNTEAFF. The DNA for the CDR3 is TGTGCCAGCAGCCGACAGGACAAGAACACTGAAGCTTTCTTT.